One and the same sample provided the 22 T cell receptor beta chains below, sequenced in a study of glioma-infiltrating T cells. The iRepertoire nested amplicon-rescue multiplex PCR amplified TCR alpha and beta CDR3s from RNA. A single record per CDR3 protein comes from TCRdb applying MiXCR to the multiplex PCR reads. The repertoire has 300,000 to 400,000 distinct CDR3 sequences, about 40% of them found once; the top ten carry around 13%. Sequencing was performed on glioma tissue, nonneoplastic brain tissue, or PBMCs (not recorded which). The receptors originated from a human donor with low-grade glioma or glioblastoma, undergoing nonglioma brain surgery, or in good health (not recorded which).

This clonotype was seen a few times. This chain links TRBV5-4 with TRBJ1-1; a weak D match, TRBD1 (5 bases). Germline V gene data show CDR1 as SGHNT and CDR2 as YYREEE (reference sequence). This CDR3 contains 13 residues. Trimming cost V 1 base and J 6 bases, with 10 bases left between them. CDR3 in amino acids: CASSLPGTPEAFF. As DNA, the CDR3 is TGTGCCAGCAGCTTGCCCGGGACCCCTGAAGCTTTCTTT.

Many counts were recorded for this clonotype. V and J are TRBV7-8 and TRBJ1-5, with D maybe TRBD1 (6 bases). The ends were cut back, 6 bases at V and 2 bases at J, with 11 bases in the middle. CDR3 length: 14 amino acids. Germline assignment: CDR1 SGHVS and CDR2 FQNEAQ. As DNA, the CDR3 is TGTGCCAGCAGTTTGACAGGCGGCAATCAGCCCCAGCATTTT. Translated: CASSLTGGNQPQHF. Full variable domain (missing parts from reference TRBV7-8 and TRBJ1-5): GAGVSQSPRYKVAKRGQDVALRCDPISGHVSLFWYQQALGQGPEFLTYFQNEAQLDKSGLPSDRFFAERPEGSVSTLKIQRTQQEDSAVYLCASSLTGGNQPQHFGDGTRLSIL.

This clonotype was observed at least ten times. The V and J genes are TRBV28 and TRBJ1-4; D gene ambiguous. CDR3 length: 14 amino acids. Between the trimmed V and J ends, which lost 7 bases and 0 bases, there was a span of 9 bases. Germline V gene data show CDR1 as MDHEN and CDR2 as SYDVKM. CDR3 region: CASTGLATNEKLFF. The DNA for the CDR3 is TGTGCCAGCACAGGACTAGCAACTAATGAAAAACTGTTTTTT. The full variable domain, its missing parts supplied by reference TRBV28 and TRBJ1-4, is DVKVTQSSRYLVKRTGEKVFLECVQDMDHENMFWYRQDPGLGLRLIYFSYDVKMKEKGDIPEGYSVSREKKERFSLILESASTNQTSMYLCASTGLATNEKLFFGSGTQLSVL.

A note on this clonotype: A clone one base away is much larger, so this may be a read error. V gene TRBV3-1 combines with J gene TRBJ2-1; D unclear. This CDR3 comprises 15 residues. CDR1 is LGHDT and CDR2 is YNNKEL in the germline V gene (reference sequence). V was clipped by 3 bases and J by 6 bases, with 15 bases between them. CDR3 in amino acids: CASSHTRSHVNEQFF. Here the CDR3 DNA reads TGTGCCAGCAGCCATACAAGGTCCCATGTCAATGAGCAGTTCTTC.

This clonotype appeared a few times. The V and J genes are TRBV24-1 and TRBJ2-1; TRBD1 matches at 9 bases. The germline V gene has CDR1 KGHDR and CDR2 SFDVKD. The ends lost 2 bases at V and 3 bases at J; junction bases unmatched: 1. The CDR3 covers 15 residues. The CDR3 DNA follows: TGTGCCACCAGTGATTGGGGACAGGGCTACAATGAGCAGTTCTTC. It specifies CATSDWGQGYNEQFF.

This clonotype was counted only a few times. The CDR3 region has the DNA TGTGCCAGCAGCCTGGGGATCCGACAGGGAGTCGAGCAGTACTTC. This encodes CASSLGIRQGVEQYF. The rearrangement joins TRBV4-2 to TRBJ2-7; 7 nucleotides line up with TRBD1. V trimming: 4 bases; J trimming: 6 bases; junction bases outside the gene matches: 12. The CDR3 covers 15 residues. Germline loops: CDR1 LGHNA, CDR2 YNFKEQ.

This clonotype was counted only a few times. The chain employs TRBV18 and TRBJ2-1; D possibly corresponds to TRBD2 (6 bases). The germline CDR1 and CDR2 sequences are KGHSH and LQKENI. Trimming removed 3 bases from V and 6 bases from J, with 12 bases in between. This CDR3 is 14 amino acids long. The CDR3 nucleotides are TGTGCCAGCTCACCCCTCGGGGGACGCAATGAGCAGTTCTTC. It specifies CASSPLGGRNEQFF.

Details on this clonotype: Likely a read error: the CDR3 ends without its conserved phenylalanine or tryptophan. V gene TRBV20-1 combines with J gene TRBJ2-7, with D unclear. With 3 bases removed from V and 0 bases from J, the gap between germline ends came to 9 bases. CDR1 and CDR2 from the germline V gene are DFQATT and SNEGSKA (reference sequence). This CDR3 contains 13 residues. The CDR3 nucleotides are TGCAGTGCTAGGTGGACGCCCTCCTACGAGCAGTACCTC. This gives the protein CSARWTPSYEQYL.

This clonotype appeared a single time. Just one base apart from a much larger clone, this may be a read error. CDR3 protein: CASSPSGGVNYGCTF. CDR3 bases: TGCGCCAGCAGCCCCTCTGGTGGAGTCAACTATGGCTGCACCTTC. The gene calls are TRBV4-3 and TRBJ1-2; D ambiguous. Germline assignment: CDR1 LGHNA and CDR2 YSLEER. The CDR3 contains 15 residues.

This clonotype was seen many times. The V call is TRBV24-1, the J call TRBJ2-3, with D perhaps matching TRBD2 (5 bases). The length of the CDR3 is 15 residues. V lost 4 bases to trimming and J lost 2 bases, with 12 bases between them. Germline V gene sequence: CDR1 KGHDR, CDR2 SFDVKD. The CDR3 region is CATSDATDYTDTQYF. CDR3 sequence (DNA): TGTGCCACCAGTGACGCGACTGACTACACAGATACGCAGTATTTT.

Of note for this clonotype: One end of the junction varies from germline; a read error may be responsible. The V and J genes are TRBV28 and TRBJ2-3; D is unclear. There are 12 residues in the CDR3. Germline values: CDR1 MDHEN, CDR2 SYDVKM. CDR3 in amino acids: CASSDPTDTRYF. DNA of the CDR3: TGTGCCAGCAGTGACCCCACAGATACGCGGTATTTT.

This clonotype turned up a few times. The J gene is TRBJ1-2, the V gene TRBV7-9; TRBD1 agrees at 7 bases. J gave up 4 bases and V 6 bases, and 5 bases lay outside the gene matches. The CDR3 has 13 residues. Germline CDR1 SEHNR, CDR2 FQNEAQ (reference sequence). The CDR3 here is CASRPGTVYGYTF. CDR3 coding DNA: TGTGCCAGCAGGCCAGGGACAGTCTATGGCTACACCTTC.

This clonotype was recorded at least ten times. The gene calls are TRBV28 and TRBJ1-1; TRBD1 matches at 7 bases. CDR3 size: 17 residues. Germline V gene sequence: CDR1 MDHEN, CDR2 SYDVKM. The J segment lost 1 base and the V segment lost 2 bases, leaving 10 bases of the junction unmatched. CDR3 in amino acids: CASSLTGDFLENTEAFF. The CDR3 region has the DNA TGTGCCAGCAGTTTAACAGGGGATTTCCTTGAGAACACTGAAGCTTTCTTT.

There are a few counts of this clonotype. The chain is built from TRBV6-6 and TRBJ2-7; unclear D gene. V was trimmed by 4 bases and J by 0 bases, leaving 16 bases between them. The germline V gene encodes CDR1 MNHNY and CDR2 SVGAGI (reference sequence). This CDR3 contains 16 residues. The CDR3 DNA is TGTGCCAGCAGTTCCCGGCCCCTATGGAGCTCCTACGAGCAGTACTTC. Its protein is CASSSRPLWSSYEQYF.

The rearrangement joins TRBV28 to TRBJ1-1; the D is unclear. Per germline, CDR1 MDHEN and CDR2 SYDVKM. This CDR3 is built from 16 residues. Trimming left V 3 bases short and J 5 bases short, with 19 bases between. The CDR3 reads CASSFKKGRLDTEAFF. Here the CDR3 DNA reads TGTGCCAGCAGTTTCAAAAAGGGTCGACTTGATACTGAAGCTTTCTTT.

Of note for this clonotype: This may stem from a read error, because a much larger clone lies one nucleotide away. The chain joins TRBV28 to TRBJ2-1; 9 bases align to TRBD2. V lost 5 bases and J lost 10; bases outside the gene matches: 15. CDR3 length: 16 residues. CDR1 and CDR2 from the germline V gene are MDHEN and SYDVKM. The CDR3 nucleotides read TGTGCCAGCAGTCCCCGACTAGCGGCCTCGCCCGACGAGCAGTTCTTC. Protein sequence: CASSPRLAASPDEQFF.

There are many counts of this clonotype. The J gene is TRBJ1-5, the V gene TRBV27; TRBD1 is a possible D gene (5 bases). Germline CDR1 reads MNHEY; CDR2 reads SMNVEV (reference sequence). This CDR3 has 15 residues. Trimming removed 1 base at V and 3 bases at J, with 10 bases between. CDR3 DNA: TGTGCCAGCAGTTTATTGCCCAGGGACAATCAGCCCCAGCATTTT. Its protein product is CASSLLPRDNQPQHF.

The gene calls are TRBV7-3 and TRBJ2-1; the D gene is possibly TRBD2 (5 bases). CDR3 size: 14 residues. The V gene's germline CDR1 is SGHTA and CDR2 FQGTGA. Trimming stripped 2 bases from V and 4 bases from J, with 9 bases between. CDR3 bases: TGTGCCAGCAGCTTACGTGCGGGTTACAATGAGCAGTTCTTC. Protein: CASSLRAGYNEQFF.

As for this clonotype: The junction departs from the called germline gene at one end, perhaps through a read error. The chain employs TRBV7-2 and TRBJ2-1, with TRBD2 identical over 9 bases. In germline, CDR1 is SGHTA, CDR2 FQGNSA. The CDR3 covers 14 residues. The CDR3 DNA follows: TGTGCCAGCAGCGTAGCGGGAGAAAACAATGAGCAGTTCTTC. It codes for CASSVAGENNEQFF.

Of note for this clonotype: A much more abundant neighbour one base away suggests this may be a read error. The rearrangement uses TRBV20-1 and TRBJ2-7, with D unclear. The V gene lost 2 bases and the J gene lost 2 bases, with 10 bases spanning the gap. Germline loops: CDR1 DFQATT, CDR2 SNEGSKA (reference sequence). The CDR3 is 13 residues long. The CDR3: CSARMPPPYEQYF. Written as DNA, the CDR3 is TGCAGTGCTAGAATGCCACCCCCCTACGAGCAGTACTTC.

This clonotype has just a few counts. The chain is built from TRBV7-9 and TRBJ1-1; no definite D call. Germline V gene data show CDR1 as SEHNR and CDR2 as FQNEAQ (reference sequence). There are 13 residues in the CDR3. The V gene lost 2 bases and the J gene lost 6 bases, with 10 bases spanning the gap. The chain's CDR3 is CASSLNGPAEAFF. Here the CDR3 DNA reads TGTGCCAGCAGCTTAAACGGGCCGGCTGAAGCTTTCTTT.

The J gene is TRBJ2-7, the V gene TRBV20-1; tentative D call: TRBD2 (6 bases). The CDR3 loop spans 15 amino acids. V lost 6 bases to trimming and J lost 1 base, with 19 bases between them. From germline, CDR1 is DFQATT and CDR2 SNEGSKA (reference sequence). CDR3 sequence reads: CSAPKAGKRSYEQYF. The CDR3 DNA is TGCAGTGCGCCGAAGGCGGGAAAAAGATCCTACGAGCAGTACTTC.